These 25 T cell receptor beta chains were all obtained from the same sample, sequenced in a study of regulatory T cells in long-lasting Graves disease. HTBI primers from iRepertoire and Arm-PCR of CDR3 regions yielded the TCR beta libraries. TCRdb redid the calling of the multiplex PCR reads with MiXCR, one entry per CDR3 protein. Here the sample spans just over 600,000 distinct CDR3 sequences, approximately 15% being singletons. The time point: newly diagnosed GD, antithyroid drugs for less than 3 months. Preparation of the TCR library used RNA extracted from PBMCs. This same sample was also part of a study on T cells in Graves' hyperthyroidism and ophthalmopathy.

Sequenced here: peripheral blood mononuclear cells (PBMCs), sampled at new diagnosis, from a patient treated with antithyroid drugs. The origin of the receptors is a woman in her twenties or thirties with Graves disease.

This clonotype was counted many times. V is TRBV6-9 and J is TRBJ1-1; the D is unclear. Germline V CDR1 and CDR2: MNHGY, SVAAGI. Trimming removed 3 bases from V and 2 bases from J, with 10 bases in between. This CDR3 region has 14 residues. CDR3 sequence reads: CASSYPEENTEAFF. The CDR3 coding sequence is TGTGCCAGCAGTTACCCAGAGGAAAACACTGAAGCTTTCTTT.

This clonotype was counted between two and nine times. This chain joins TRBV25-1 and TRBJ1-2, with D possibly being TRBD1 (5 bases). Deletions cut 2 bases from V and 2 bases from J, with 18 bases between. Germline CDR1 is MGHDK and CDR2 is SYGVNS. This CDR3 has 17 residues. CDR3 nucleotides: TGTGCCAGCAGTGAACTGTTGGGGGTCGCGGGAAACTATGGCTACACCTTC. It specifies CASSELLGVAGNYGYTF.

The CDR3 reads CASSKNLQGGETQYF. DNA of the CDR3: TGTGCCAGCAGCAAAAACCTCCAGGGGGGAGAGACCCAGTACTTC. This rearrangement joins TRBV7-2 to TRBJ2-5; D perhaps matches TRBD1 (7 bases). Trimming stripped 5 bases from V and 4 bases from J, with 17 bases between. This CDR3 comprises 15 residues. Germline CDR1 reads SGHTA; CDR2 reads FQGNSA.

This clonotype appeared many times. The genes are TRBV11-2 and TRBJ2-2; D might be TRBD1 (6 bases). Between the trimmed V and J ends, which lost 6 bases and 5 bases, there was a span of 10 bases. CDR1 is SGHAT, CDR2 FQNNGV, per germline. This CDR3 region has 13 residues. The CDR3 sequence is CASRQGSTGELFF. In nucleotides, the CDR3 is TGTGCCAGCAGACAGGGTTCAACCGGGGAGCTGTTTTTT.

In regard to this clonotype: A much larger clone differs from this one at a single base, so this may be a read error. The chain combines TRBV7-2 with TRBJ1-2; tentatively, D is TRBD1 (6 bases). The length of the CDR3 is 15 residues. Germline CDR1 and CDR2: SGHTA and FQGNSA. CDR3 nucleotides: TGTGCCGGCAGCTCCTACCCGGACAGCGAGTATGGCTACACCTTC. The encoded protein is CAGSSYPDSEYGYTF.

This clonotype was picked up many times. The CDR3 bases are TGTGCCAGCAGCCAAGATGACTCCCTGGGGAACTATGGCTACACCTTC. This translates into CASSQDDSLGNYGYTF. The chain is built from TRBV14 and TRBJ1-2; no clear D gene. Germline V CDR1 and CDR2: SGHDN, FVKESK. Between the trimmed V and J ends, which lost 0 bases and 2 bases, there was a span of 13 bases. This CDR3 region has 16 residues.

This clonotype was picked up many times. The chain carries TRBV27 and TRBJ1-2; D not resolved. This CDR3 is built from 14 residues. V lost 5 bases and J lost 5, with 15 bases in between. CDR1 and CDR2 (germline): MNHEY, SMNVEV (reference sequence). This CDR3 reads CASSPLGETYGYTF. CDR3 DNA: TGTGCCAGCAGTCCCCTCGGCGAAACTTATGGCTACACCTTC.

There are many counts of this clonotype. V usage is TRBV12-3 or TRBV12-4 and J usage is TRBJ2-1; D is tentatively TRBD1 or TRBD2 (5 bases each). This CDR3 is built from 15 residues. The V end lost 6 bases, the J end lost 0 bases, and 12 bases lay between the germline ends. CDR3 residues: CASRPGTGSYNEQFF. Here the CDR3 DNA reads TGTGCCAGCAGGCCCGGGACGGGCTCCTACAATGAGCAGTTCTTC.

The CDR3 region is CSATGTGHYEQYF. In DNA form, the CDR3 reads TGCAGTGCAACCGGGACAGGGCACTACGAGCAGTACTTC. The genes are TRBV20-1 and TRBJ2-7; 9 bases fit TRBD1. J lost 3 bases, V lost 6 bases, and 6 bases had no gene match. This CDR3 comprises 13 residues. Per the germline V gene, CDR1 is DFQATT and CDR2 is SNEGSKA (reference sequence).

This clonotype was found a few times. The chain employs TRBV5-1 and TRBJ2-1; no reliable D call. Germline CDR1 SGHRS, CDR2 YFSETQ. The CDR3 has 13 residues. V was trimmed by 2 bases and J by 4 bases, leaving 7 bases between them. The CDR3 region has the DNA TGCGCCAGCAGCTTTGAAGATTACAATGAGCAGTTCTTC. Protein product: CASSFEDYNEQFF.

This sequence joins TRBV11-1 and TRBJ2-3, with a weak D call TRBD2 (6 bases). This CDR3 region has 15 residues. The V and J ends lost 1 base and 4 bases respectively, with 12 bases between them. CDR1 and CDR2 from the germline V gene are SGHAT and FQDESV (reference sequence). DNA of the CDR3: TGTGCCAGCAGCTTAGTCGTCGGAGGGGCAGATACGCAGTATTTT. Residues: CASSLVVGGADTQYF. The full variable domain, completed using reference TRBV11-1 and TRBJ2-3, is EAEVAQSPRYKITEKSQAVAFWCDPISGHATLYWYRQILGQGPELLVQFQDESVVDDSQLPKDRFSAERLKGVDSTLKIQPAELGDSAMYLCASSLVVGGADTQYFGPGTRLTVL.

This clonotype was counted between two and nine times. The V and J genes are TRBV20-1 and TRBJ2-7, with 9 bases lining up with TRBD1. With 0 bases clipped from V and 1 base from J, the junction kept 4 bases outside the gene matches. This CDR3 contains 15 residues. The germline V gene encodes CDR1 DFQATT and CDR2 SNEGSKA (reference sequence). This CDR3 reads CSARDRGTGSYEQYF. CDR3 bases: TGCAGTGCTAGAGATCGAGGGACAGGGTCCTACGAGCAGTACTTC.

For the CDR3, the DNA is TGTGCCAGTAGTAGACTAGCGGGAGGGACCAATGAGCAGTTCTTC. This codes for CASSRLAGGTNEQFF. This chain uses TRBV19 with TRBJ2-1; 14 positions agree with TRBD2. Looked up from germline, CDR1 is LNHDA and CDR2 is SQIVND (reference sequence). V trimming: 4 bases; J trimming: 6 bases; junction bases outside the gene matches: 2. This CDR3 is built from 15 residues.

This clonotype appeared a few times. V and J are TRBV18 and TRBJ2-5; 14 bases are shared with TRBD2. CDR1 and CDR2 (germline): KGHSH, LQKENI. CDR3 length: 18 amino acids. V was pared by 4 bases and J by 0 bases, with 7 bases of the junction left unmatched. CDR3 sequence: CASSLPGLAGVNQETQYF. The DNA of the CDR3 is TGTGCCAGCTCACTCCCGGGACTAGCGGGAGTCAACCAAGAGACCCAGTACTTC. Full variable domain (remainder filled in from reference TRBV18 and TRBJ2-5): NAGVMQNPRHLVRRRGQEARLRCSPMKGHSHVYWYRQLPEEGLKFMVYLQKENIIDESGMPKERFSAEFPKEGPSILRIQQVVRGDSAAYFCASSLPGLAGVNQETQYFGPGTRLLVL.

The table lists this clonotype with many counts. The CDR3 sequence: CASRNTGTGIYNEQFF. The CDR3 DNA reads as TGTGCCAGCAGAAATACCGGGACGGGGATATACAATGAGCAGTTCTTC. The J gene is TRBJ2-1, the V gene TRBV28; D may be TRBD1 or TRBD2 (5 bases each). The V end was cut by 6 bases, the J end by 4 bases, with 19 bases between. The germline V gene encodes CDR1 MDHEN and CDR2 SYDVKM. This CDR3 has 16 residues.

This CDR3 is CASSLSRTAYEQYF. CDR3 DNA: TGTGCCAGTAGTCTGTCCAGAACAGCCTACGAGCAGTACTTC. The chain is built from TRBV19 and TRBJ2-7; D gene unclear. V was shortened by 5 bases and J by 2 bases, with 13 bases between the two germline ends. The CDR3 totals 14 residues. CDR1 is LNHDA and CDR2 is SQIVND in the germline V gene (reference sequence).

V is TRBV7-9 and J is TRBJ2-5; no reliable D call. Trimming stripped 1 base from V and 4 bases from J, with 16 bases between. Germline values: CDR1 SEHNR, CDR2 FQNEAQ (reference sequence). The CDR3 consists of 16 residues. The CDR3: CASSLVQGLQSETQYF. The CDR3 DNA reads TGTGCCAGCAGCTTAGTTCAAGGTTTGCAGTCAGAGACCCAGTACTTC.

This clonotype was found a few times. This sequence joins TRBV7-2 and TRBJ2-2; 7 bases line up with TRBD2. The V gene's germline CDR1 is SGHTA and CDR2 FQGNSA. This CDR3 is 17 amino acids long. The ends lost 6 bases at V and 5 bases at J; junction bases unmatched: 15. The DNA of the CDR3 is TGTGCCAGCAGTCGAAAGGGTGGCGGGAGTCGGACCGGGGAGCTGTTTTTT. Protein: CASSRKGGGSRTGELFF.

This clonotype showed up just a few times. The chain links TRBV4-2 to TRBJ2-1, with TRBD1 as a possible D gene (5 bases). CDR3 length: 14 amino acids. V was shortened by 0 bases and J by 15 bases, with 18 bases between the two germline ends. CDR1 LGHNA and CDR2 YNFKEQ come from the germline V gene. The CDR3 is CASSQDGAINLPFF. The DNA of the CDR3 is TGTGCCAGCAGCCAAGATGGGGCCATCAACTTGCCGTTCTTC.

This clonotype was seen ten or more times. The CDR3 region is CATSAAPGQGAGNQPQHF. The CDR3 bases are TGTGCCACCAGTGCCGCCCCGGGACAGGGAGCGGGAAATCAGCCCCAGCATTTT. The rearrangement joins TRBV24-1 to TRBJ1-5; 9 positions agree with TRBD1. V lost 5 bases to trimming and J lost 4 bases; unmatched junction nucleotides: 14. The length of the CDR3 is 18 residues. Germline lookup yields CDR1 KGHDR and CDR2 SFDVKD.

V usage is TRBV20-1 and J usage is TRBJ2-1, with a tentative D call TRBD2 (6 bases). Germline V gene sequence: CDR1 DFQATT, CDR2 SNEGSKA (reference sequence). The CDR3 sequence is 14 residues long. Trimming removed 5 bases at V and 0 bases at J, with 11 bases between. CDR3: CSALAVSSYNEQFF. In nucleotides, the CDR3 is TGCAGTGCTTTAGCGGTTAGCTCCTACAATGAGCAGTTCTTC.

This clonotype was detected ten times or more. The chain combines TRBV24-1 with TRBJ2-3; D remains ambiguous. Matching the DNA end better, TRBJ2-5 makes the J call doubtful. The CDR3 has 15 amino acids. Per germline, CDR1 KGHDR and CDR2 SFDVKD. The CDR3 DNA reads TGTGCCACCAGTGATTCGTCCCAAAGTATGAGTGGCCAGTACTTC. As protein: CATSDSSQSMSGQYF.

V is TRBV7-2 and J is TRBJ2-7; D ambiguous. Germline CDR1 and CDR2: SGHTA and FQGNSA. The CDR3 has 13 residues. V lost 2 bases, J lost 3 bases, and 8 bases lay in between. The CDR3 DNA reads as TGTGCCAGCAGCTTAAAAGCCAGCTACGAGCAGTACTTC. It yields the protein CASSLKASYEQYF.

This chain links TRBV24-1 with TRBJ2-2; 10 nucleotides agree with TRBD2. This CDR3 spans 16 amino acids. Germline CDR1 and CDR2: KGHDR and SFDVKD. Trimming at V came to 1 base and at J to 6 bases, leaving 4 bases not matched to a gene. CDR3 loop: CATSDLPAGGAGELFF. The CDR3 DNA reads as TGTGCCACCAGTGATTTACCAGCGGGAGGGGCCGGGGAGCTGTTTTTT.

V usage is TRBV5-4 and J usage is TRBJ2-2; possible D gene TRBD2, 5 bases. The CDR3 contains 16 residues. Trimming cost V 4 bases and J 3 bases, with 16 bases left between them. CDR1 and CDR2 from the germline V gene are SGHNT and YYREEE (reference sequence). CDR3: CASSPPGGRDTGELFF. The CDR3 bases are TGTGCCAGCAGCCCCCCTGGAGGTCGGGACACCGGGGAGCTGTTTTTT.